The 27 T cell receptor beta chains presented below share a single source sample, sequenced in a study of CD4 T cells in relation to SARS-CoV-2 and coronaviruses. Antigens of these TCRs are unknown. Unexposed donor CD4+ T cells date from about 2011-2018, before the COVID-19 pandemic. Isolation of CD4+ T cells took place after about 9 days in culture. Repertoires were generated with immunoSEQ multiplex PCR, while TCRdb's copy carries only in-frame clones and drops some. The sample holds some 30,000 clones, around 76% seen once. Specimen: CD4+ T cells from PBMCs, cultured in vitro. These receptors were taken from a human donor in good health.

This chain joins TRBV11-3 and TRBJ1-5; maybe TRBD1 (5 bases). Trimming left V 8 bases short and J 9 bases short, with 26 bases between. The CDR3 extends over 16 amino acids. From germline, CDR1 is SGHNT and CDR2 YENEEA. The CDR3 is CASFSARDDLGRPQHF. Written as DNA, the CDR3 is TGTGCCAGCTTTAGTGCCCGGGACGATTTGGGCAGGCCCCAGCATTTT.

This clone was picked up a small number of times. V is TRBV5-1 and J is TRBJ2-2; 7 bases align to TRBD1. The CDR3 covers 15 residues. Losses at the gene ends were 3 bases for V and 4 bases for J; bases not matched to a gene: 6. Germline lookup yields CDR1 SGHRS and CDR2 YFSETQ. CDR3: CASSYRTGSTGELFF. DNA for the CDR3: TGCGCCAGCAGCTATAGGACAGGATCCACCGGGGAGCTGTTTTTT.

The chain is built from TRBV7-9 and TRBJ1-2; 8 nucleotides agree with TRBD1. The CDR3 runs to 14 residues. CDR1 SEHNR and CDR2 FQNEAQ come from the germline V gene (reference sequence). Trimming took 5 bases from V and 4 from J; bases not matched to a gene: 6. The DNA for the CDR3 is TGTGCCAGCAGCCCCGGCGACAGGGGCTATGGCTACACCTTC. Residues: CASSPGDRGYGYTF.

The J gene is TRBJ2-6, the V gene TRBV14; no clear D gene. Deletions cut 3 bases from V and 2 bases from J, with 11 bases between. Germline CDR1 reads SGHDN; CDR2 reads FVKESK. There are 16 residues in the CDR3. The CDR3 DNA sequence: TGTGCCAGCAGCCACACGTGGCGAGCTGGGGCCAACGTCCTGACTTTC. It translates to CASSHTWRAGANVLTF. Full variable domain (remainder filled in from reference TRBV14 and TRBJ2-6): EAGVTQFPSHSVIEKGQTVTLRCDPISGHDNLYWYRRVMGKEIKFLLHFVKESKQDESGMPNNRFLAERTGGTYSTLKVQPAELEDSGVYFCASSHTWRAGANVLTFGAGSRLTVL.

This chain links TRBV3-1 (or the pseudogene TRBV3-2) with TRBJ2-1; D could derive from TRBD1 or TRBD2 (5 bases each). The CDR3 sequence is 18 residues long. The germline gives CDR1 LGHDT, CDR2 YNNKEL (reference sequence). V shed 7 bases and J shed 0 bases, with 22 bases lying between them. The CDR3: CASTTLTGTSSSYNEQFF. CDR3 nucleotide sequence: TGTGCCAGCACCACGCTAACCGGGACCTCCAGCTCCTACAATGAGCAGTTCTTC.

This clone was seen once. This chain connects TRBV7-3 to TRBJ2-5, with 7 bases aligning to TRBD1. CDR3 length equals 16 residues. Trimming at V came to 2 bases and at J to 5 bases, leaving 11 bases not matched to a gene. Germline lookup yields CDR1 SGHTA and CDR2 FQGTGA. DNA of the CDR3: TGTGCCAGCAGCTTACTAGGGGGCTCTACCTGGGAGACCCAGTACTTC. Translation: CASSLLGGSTWETQYF.

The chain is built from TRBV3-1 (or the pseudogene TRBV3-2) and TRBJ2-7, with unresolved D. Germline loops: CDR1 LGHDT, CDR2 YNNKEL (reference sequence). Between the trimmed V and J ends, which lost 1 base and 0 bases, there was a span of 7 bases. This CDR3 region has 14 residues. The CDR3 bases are TGTGCCAGCAGCCAAGTTCGATACTCCTACGAGCAGTACTTC. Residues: CASSQVRYSYEQYF.

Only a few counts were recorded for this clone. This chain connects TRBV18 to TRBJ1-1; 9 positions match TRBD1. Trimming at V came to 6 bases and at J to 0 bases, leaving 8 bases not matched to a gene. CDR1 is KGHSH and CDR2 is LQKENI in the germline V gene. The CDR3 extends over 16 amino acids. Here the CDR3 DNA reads TGTGCCAGCTCTCCGGACAGGGGAGGGGTGAACACTGAAGCTTTCTTT. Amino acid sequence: CASSPDRGGVNTEAFF.

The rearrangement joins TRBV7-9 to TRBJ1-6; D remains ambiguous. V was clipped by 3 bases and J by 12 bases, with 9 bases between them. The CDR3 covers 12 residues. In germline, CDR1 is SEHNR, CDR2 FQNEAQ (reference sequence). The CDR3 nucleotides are TGTGCCAGCAGCTTTGGTGGGGAACCCCTCCACTTT. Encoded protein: CASSFGGEPLHF.

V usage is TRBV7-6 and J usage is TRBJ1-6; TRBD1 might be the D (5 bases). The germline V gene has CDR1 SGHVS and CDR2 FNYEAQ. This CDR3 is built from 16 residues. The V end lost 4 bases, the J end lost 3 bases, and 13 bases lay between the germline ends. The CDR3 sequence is CASSSQGEGYNSPLHF. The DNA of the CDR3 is TGTGCCAGCAGCTCCCAGGGAGAAGGCTATAATTCACCCCTCCACTTT. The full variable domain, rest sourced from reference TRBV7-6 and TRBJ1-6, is GAGVSQSPRYKVTKRGQDVALRCDPISGHVSLYWYRQALGQGPEFLTYFNYEAQQDKSGLPNDRFSAERPEGSISTLTIQRTEQRDSAMYRCASSSQGEGYNSPLHFGNGTRLTVT.

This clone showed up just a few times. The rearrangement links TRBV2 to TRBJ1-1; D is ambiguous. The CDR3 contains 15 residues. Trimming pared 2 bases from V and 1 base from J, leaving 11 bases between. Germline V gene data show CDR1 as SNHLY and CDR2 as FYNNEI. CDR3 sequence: CASSEPVTGNTEAFF. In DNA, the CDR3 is TGTGCCAGCAGTGAACCTGTGACTGGGAACACTGAAGCTTTCTTT.

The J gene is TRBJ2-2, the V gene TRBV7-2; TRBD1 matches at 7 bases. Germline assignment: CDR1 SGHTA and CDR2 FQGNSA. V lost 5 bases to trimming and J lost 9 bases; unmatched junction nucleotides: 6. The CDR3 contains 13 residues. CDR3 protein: CASSADRVRELFF. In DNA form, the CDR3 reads TGTGCCAGCAGCGCCGACAGGGTCCGGGAGCTGTTTTTT.

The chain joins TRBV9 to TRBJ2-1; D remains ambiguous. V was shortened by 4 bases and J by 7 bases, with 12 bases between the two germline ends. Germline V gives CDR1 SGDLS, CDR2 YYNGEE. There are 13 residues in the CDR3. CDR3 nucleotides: TGTGCCAGCAGCTCCCCTCCCGGGAATGAGCAGTTCTTC. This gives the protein CASSSPPGNEQFF.

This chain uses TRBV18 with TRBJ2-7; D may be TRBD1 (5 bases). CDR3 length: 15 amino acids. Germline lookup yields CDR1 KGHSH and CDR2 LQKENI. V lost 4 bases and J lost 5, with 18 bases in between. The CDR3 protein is CASSQTGSFQNEQYF. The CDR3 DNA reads TGTGCCAGCTCACAAACAGGATCCTTTCAGAACGAGCAGTACTTC.

The CDR3 region has the DNA TGTGCCAGTAGTATCCTCGAAGCCCTAAATCAGCCCCAGCATTTT. It specifies CASSILEALNQPQHF. J is TRBJ1-5 and V is TRBV19; no reliable D call. The germline CDR1 and CDR2 sequences are LNHDA and SQIVND (reference sequence). The CDR3 has 15 amino acids. V lost 3 bases and J 4 bases, leaving 13 bases between the germline ends.

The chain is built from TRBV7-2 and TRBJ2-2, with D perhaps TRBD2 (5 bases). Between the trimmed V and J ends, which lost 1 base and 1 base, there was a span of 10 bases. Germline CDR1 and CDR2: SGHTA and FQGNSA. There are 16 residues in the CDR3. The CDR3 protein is CASSLEGGWNTGELFF. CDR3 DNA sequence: TGTGCCAGCAGCTTAGAAGGCGGGTGGAACACCGGGGAGCTGTTTTTT.

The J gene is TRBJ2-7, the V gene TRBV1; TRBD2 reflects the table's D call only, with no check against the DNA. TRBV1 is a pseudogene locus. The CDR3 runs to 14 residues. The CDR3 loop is CTSSPGLLDYEQYF. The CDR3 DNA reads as TGCACCAGCAGCCCGGGACTATTAGACTACGAGCAGTACTTC.

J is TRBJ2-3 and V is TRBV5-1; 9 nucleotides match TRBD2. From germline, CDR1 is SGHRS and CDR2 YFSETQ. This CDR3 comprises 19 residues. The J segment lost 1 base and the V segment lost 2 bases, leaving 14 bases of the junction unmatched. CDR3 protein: CASSFFSLAGGPGTDTQYF. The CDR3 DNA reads TGCGCCAGCAGCTTTTTTTCACTAGCGGGTGGCCCCGGCACAGATACGCAGTATTTT. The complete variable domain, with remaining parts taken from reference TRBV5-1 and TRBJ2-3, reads KAGVTQTPRYLIKTRGQQVTLSCSPISGHRSVSWYQQTPGQGLQFLFEYFSETQRNKGNFPGRFSGRQFSNSRSEMNVSTLELGDSALYLCASSFFSLAGGPGTDTQYFGPGTRLTVL.

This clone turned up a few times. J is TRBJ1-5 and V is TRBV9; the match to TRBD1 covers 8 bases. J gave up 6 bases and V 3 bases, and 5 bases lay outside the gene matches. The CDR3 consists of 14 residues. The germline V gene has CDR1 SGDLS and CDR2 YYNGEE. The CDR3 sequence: CASSGGTGAQPQHF. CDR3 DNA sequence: TGTGCCAGCAGCGGTGGGACAGGTGCTCAGCCCCAGCATTTT. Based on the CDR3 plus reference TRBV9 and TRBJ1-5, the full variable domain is DSGVTQTPKHLITATGQRVTLRCSPRSGDLSVYWYQQSLDQGLQFLIQYYNGEERAKGNILERFSAQQFPDLHSELNLSSLELGDSALYFCASSGGTGAQPQHFGDGTRLSIL.

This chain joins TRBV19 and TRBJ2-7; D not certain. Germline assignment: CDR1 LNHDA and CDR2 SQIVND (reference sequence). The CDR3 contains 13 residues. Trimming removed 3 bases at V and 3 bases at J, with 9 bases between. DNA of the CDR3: TGTGCCAGTAGTATCGACATTCACTACGAGCAGTACTTC. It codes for CASSIDIHYEQYF.

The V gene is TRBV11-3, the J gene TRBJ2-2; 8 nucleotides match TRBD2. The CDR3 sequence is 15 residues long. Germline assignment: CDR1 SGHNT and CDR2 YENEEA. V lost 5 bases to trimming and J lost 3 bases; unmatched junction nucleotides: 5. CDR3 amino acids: CASSPGLGYTGELFF. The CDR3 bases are TGTGCCAGCAGCCCGGGACTAGGGTACACCGGGGAGCTGTTTTTT. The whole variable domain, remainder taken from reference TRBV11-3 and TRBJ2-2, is EAGVVQSPRYKIIEKKQPVAFWCNPISGHNTLYWYLQNLGQGPELLIRYENEEAVDDSQLPKDRFSAERLKGVDSTLKIQPAELGDSAVYLCASSPGLGYTGELFFGEGSRLTVL.

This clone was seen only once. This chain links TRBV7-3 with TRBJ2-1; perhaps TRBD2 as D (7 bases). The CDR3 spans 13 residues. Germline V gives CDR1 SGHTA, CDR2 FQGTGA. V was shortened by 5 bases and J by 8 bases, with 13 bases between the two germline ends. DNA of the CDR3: TGTGCCAGCAGCCCTCCGGGGGGCTATGAGCAGTTCTTC. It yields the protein CASSPPGGYEQFF.

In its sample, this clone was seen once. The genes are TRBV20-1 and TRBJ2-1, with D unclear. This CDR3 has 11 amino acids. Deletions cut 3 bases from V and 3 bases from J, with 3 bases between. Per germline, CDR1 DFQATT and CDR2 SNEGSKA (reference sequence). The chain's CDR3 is CSASYYNEQFF. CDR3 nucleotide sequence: TGCAGTGCTAGTTACTACAATGAGCAGTTCTTC.

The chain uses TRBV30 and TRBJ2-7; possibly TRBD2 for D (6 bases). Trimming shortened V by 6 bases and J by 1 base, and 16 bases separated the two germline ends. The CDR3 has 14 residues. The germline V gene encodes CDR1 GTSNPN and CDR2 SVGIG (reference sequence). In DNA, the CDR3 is TGTGCCTGCATGGGAGGAAAGGGGTCCTACGAGCAGTACTTC. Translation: CACMGGKGSYEQYF. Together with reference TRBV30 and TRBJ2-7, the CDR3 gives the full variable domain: SQTIHQWPATLVQPVGSPLSLECTVEGTSNPNLYWYRQAAGRGLQLLFYSVGIGQISSEVPQNLSASRPQDRQFILSSKKLLLSDSGFYLCACMGGKGSYEQYFGPGTRLTVT.

The CDR3 region has the DNA TGCGCCAGCAGCTTGGACGGGATATACTCCTACGAGCAGTACTTC. Protein sequence: CASSLDGIYSYEQYF. This sequence joins TRBV5-1 and TRBJ2-7; D is perhaps TRBD2 (5 bases). The CDR3 is 15 residues long. V lost 0 bases and J lost 0, with 10 bases in between. In germline, CDR1 is SGHRS, CDR2 YFSETQ.

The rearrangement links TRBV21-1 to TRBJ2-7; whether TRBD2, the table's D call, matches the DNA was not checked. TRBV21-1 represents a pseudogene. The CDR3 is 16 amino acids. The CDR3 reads CASSNRVGLSGDEQYF. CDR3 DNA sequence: TGTGCCAGCAGCAATCGGGTCGGGCTTAGCGGGGACGAGCAGTACTTC.

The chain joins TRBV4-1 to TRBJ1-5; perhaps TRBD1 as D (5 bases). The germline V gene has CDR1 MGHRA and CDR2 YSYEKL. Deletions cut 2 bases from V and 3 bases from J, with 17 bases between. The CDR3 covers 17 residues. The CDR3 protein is CASSQTPIRGVNQPQHF. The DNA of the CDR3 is TGCGCCAGCAGCCAAACCCCAATCCGGGGGGTCAATCAGCCCCAGCATTTT.